The TCR beta chain described here comes from a study of blood T cell repertoires in COVID-19. Study in general: Acute and convalescent COVID-19 specimens originated in the United States, Italy and Spain. In each case, the material was cDNA or gDNA derived from T cells, B-cell-depleted T cells, or PBMCs.

Authors' processing steps: Amplification from reference gene primers served as the basis for estimated nucleated cell counts. Assay used: immunoSEQ multiplex PCR; TCRdb lists only in-frame clones, some missing. V and J calls and clone size are copied from that table; D and trimming were computed from the DNA. This repertoire shows 300,000 to 350,000 clones, roughly 89% found once; its top ten account for 2.5% to 4%. The CDR3 is 15 residues long. Germline V gives CDR1 MNHEY, CDR2 SMNVEV (reference sequence). Trimming took off 6 bases at V and 7 bases at J, with 18 bases between the two ends. The origin of this receptor is a woman between 18 and 29 years old who had recovered from COVID-19. This rearrangement joins TRBV27 to TRBJ1-4; D not certain. Material for sequencing was peripheral blood. This chain's CDR3 is CASRLAGERGEKLFF. Written as DNA, the CDR3 is TGTGCCAGCAGACTGGCCGGGGAAAGAGGTGAAAAACTGTTTTTT.